The present T cell receptor beta chain was sequenced within a study of blood T cell repertoires in COVID-19 (dated by TCRdb to 2018 to 2020). Some background on the complete study: The collaborator samples originated in the United States, Italy and Spain and spanned the acute and convalescent phases of COVID-19. The prospective study material was composed of cDNA or gDNA derived from T cells, B-cell-depleted T cells, or PBMCs. Subjects who had been exposed to COVID-19, were actively infected with it, or had recovered from it provided the deeply sampled blood TCRbeta repertoires that made up the dataset. A freely available public database, intended as a resource for researchers studying the immune response to SARS-CoV-2, is where the repertoires were released. Samples came from the ongoing ImmuneRACE study (first 160 participants) plus 1,254 subjects from 6 global collaborators. The sample metadata nearly always contained a de-identified subject ID, COVID-19 status, age in years and sex. HLA class I and class II types, where available, came from metadata supplied by the sample provider rather than from assay-based typing.

The immunoSEQ Assay, a bias-controlled multiplex PCR, was used to amplify TCRbeta CDR3 regions from genomic DNA. For the original study's pipeline: Within the assay, amplification of reference gene primers was used to estimate how many nucleated cells each sample contained. To quantify the absolute abundance of each unique TCRbeta CDR3 rearrangement, sequence reads were collapsed and filtered. For each sample, productive Simpson clonality was calculated as the square root of Simpson's diversity index across productive rearrangements. Entries here come from immuneACCESS through TCRdb and include only in-frame sequences with V and J called. Some clones fail to appear in such tables; in the studies checked, an unresolved V gene covers under half of the shortfall, and the cause of the remainder is unknown. The V and J calls and clone size come from that table; D and trimming were worked out from the DNA. The sample yields around 41,000 clones; approximately 82% were counted once. Approximately 40% of the sample is in the top ten clones.

A distance of 13 bases separates the germline ends of V and J, which lose 1 base and 4 bases respectively. CDR1 and CDR2 were assigned from the germline V gene as SGHVS and FNYEAQ. Reading from cysteine to phenylalanine, the CDR3 counts 15 amino acids. The CDR3 DNA has 45 bases and is translated from base 1. This clone was seen just once. It lacks a known antigen. Within one base of it there is no much larger clone, and no base qualities were kept. The collaborating institutions used their own protocols to collect whole blood in K2EDTA tubes. For TCRbeta analysis, collaborators shipped samples in one of three forms: frozen whole blood, isolated PBMCs, or DNA extracted from either of those sample types. General findings and caveats noted by the study authors: The amount of clinical and demographic metadata varied by source and participant and was provided uncurated.

Sequenced sample: peripheral blood. This sequence uses TRBV7-6 and TRBJ2-5; tentative D gene TRBD1, with 6 bases matching. This receptor was taken from a woman of 80 years or more with acute or convalescent COVID-19. The DNA sequence is as follows: TGTGCCAGCAGCTTAGATTCCCAGGGGATAGAGACCCAGTACTTC. This translates into CASSLDSQGIETQYF.